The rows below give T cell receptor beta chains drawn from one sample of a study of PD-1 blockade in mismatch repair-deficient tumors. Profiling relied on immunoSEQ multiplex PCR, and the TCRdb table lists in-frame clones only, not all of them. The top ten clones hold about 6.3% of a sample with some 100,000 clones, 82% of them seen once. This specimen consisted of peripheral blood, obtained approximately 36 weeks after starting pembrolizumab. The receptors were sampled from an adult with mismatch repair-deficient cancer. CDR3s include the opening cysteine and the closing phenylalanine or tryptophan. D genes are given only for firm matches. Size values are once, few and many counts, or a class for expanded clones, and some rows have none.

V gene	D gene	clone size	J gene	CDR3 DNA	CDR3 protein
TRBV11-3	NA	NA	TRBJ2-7	TGTGCCAGCAGCCAAGGTCCACCCGGGGCGGCGGGGGAGCAGTACTTC	CASSQGPPGAAGEQYF
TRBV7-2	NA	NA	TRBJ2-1	TGTGCCAGCAGCTTCCGGGGTGGCCATTACAATGAGCAGTTCTTC	CASSFRGGHYNEQFF
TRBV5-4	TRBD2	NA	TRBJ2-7	TGTGCCAGCAGCCAAGGAGCGGGAGCAAGTTTTAGTTCCTACGAGCAGTACTTC	CASSQGAGASFSSYEQYF
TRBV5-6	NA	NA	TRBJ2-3	TGTGCCAGCAGTGCAGGTTCAGATACGCAGTATTTT	CASSAGSDTQYF
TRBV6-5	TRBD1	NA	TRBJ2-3	TGTGCCAGCAGTCCTGGGACAGGAAGGGATACGCAGTATTTT	CASSPGTGRDTQYF
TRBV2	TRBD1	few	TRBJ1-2	TGTGCCAGCAGTGTGCAGGGGGTTACTGGCTACACCTTC	CASSVQGVTGYTF
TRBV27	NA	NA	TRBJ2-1	TGTGCCAGCAGTTTGGTCGGAAATGAGCAGTTCTTC	CASSLVGNEQFF
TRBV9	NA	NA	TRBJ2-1	TGTGCCAGCAGCGTAGAGGACAGATCCAATGAGCAGTTCTTC	CASSVEDRSNEQFF
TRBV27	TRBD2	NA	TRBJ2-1	TGTGCCAGCAGTTGGGGGAGGGCCGTTGGTGAGCAGTTCTTC	CASSWGRAVGEQFF
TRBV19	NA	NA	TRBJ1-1	TGTGCCAGTACCCTTAGTTGGGAAACTGAAGCTTTCTTT	CASTLSWETEAFF
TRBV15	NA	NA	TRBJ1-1	TGTGCCACCAGCAGAGGAGTGGGGTTGAACACTGAAGCTTTCTTT	CATSRGVGLNTEAFF
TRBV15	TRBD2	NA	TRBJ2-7	TGTGCCACCAGCCCTAGCGGGGACTCCTACGAGCAGTACTTC	CATSPSGDSYEQYF
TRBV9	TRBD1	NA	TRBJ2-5	TGTGCCAGCAGCCCAAAGGACAGGGGCCAAGAGACCCAGTACTTC	CASSPKDRGQETQYF
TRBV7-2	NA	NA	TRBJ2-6	TGTGCCAGCAGCTTAACAGGGCTCTCTGGGGCCAACGTCCTGACTTTC	CASSLTGLSGANVLTF
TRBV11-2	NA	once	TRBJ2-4	TGTGCCAGCAGGTCTGGACTAGCCAAAAACATTCAGTACTTC	CASRSGLAKNIQYF
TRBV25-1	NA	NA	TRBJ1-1	TGTGCCAGCACGGCTTTTATGAACACTGAAGCTTTCTTT	CASTAFMNTEAFF
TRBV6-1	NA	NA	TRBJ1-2	TGTGCCAGCAGTGAATATGGCTACACCTTC	CASSEYGYTF
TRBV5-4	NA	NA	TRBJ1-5	TGTGCCAGCAGCTTGGACAGAAGCAATCAGCCCCAGCATTTT	CASSLDRSNQPQHF
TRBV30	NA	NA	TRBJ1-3	TGTGCCTGGAGTCCCGGTGGAGGCGGAAACACCATATATTTT	CAWSPGGGGNTIYF
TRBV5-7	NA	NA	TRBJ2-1	TGTGCCAGCAGCCCCGAGAGCCGGTCCTACAATGAGCAGTTCTTC	CASSPESRSYNEQFF
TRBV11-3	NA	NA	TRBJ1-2	TGTGCCAGCAGCCCAGGAGGCTATGGCTACACCTTC	CASSPGGYGYTF
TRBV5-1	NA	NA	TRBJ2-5	TGCGCCAGCAGCTTGGTCCGGGCAGGGCAAGAGACCCAGTACTTC	CASSLVRAGQETQYF
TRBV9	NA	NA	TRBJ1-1	TGTGCCAGCAGCGTAACGGGTCAGGGTAACACTGAAGCTTTCTTT	CASSVTGQGNTEAFF
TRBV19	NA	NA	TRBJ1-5	TGTGCCAGTAGTATTGCCGTGACAGGATACAATCAGCCCCAGCATTTT	CASSIAVTGYNQPQHF
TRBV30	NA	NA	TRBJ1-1	TGTGCCTGGAGGCAGGGTGTGAACACTGAAGCTTTCTTT	CAWRQGVNTEAFF
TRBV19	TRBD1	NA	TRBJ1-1	TGTGCCAGTAGTATAGCCGGGACAGGGGGCACTGAAGCTTTCTTT	CASSIAGTGGTEAFF
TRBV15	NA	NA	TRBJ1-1	TGTGCCACCAGCAGCCAATACACTGAAGCTTTCTTT	CATSSQYTEAFF
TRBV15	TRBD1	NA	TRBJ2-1	TGTGCCACCAGCAGAGATGGAGGGACAGGGTACAATGAGCAGTTCTTC	CATSRDGGTGYNEQFF
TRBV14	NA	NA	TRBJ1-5	TGTGCCAGCAGCCAAATGTCGGGGGCGCGGCAGCCCCAGCATTTT	CASSQMSGARQPQHF
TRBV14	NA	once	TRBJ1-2	TGTGCCAGCAGCCAAGACGTTACATGGCTATCTGGCTACACCTTC	CASSQDVTWLSGYTF
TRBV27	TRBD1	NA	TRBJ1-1	TGTGCCAGCAGTGGTCGGACAGGGGGCTTCACTGAAGCTTTCTTT	CASSGRTGGFTEAFF
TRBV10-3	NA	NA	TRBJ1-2	TGTGCCATCGGGAGCGGCCGGGCAGGGACGAAACCTAACTATGGCTACACCTTC	CAIGSGRAGTKPNYGYTF
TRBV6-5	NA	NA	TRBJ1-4	TGTGCCAGCAGTTTTACCTACAGGTCTAATGAAAAACTGTTTTTT	CASSFTYRSNEKLFF
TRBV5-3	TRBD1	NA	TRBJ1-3	TGTGCCAGAAGCGCGACAGGGTACGGAAACACCATATATTTT	CARSATGYGNTIYF
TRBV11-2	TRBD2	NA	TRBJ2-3	TGTGCCAGCAGCCTAGCGGGAGTAACAGATACGCAGTATTTT	CASSLAGVTDTQYF
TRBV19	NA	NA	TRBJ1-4	TGTGCCAGTAGCAACCCCGCAGTCTTCAATGAAAAACTGTTTTTT	CASSNPAVFNEKLFF
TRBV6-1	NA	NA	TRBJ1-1	TGTGCCAGCAGTGAGGGGAGTTTAGCGGACACTGAAGCTTTCTTT	CASSEGSLADTEAFF
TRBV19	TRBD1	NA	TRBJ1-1	TGTGCCAGTAGCCACAGGGGGAGTAGCACTGAAGCTTTCTTT	CASSHRGSSTEAFF
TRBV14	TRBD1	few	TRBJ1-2	TGTGCCAGCAGCCCTGACAGGGGGCGAAGCGGCTATGGCTACACCTTC	CASSPDRGRSGYGYTF
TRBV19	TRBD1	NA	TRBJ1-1	TGTGCCAGTAGGACAGGGGGGAACACTGAAGCTTTCTTT	CASRTGGNTEAFF
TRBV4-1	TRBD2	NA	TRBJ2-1	TGCGCCAGCAGCCAAGGCAGCGGGAGTTACAATGAGCAGTTCTTC	CASSQGSGSYNEQFF
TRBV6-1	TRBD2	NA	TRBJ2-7	TGTGCCAGCAGTGGAACTAGCGGGAGATCCTCCTACGAGCAGTACTTC	CASSGTSGRSSYEQYF
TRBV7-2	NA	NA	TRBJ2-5	TGTGCCAGCAGCGCACGGGGATACCCACAAGAGACCCAGTACTTC	CASSARGYPQETQYF
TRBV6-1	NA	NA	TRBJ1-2	TGTGCCAGCAGTGAAAACAACCGGGGGGGCTACACCTTC	CASSENNRGGYTF
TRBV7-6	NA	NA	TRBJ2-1	TGTGCCAGCAGCTTATTGATTGAGCAGTTCTTC	CASSLLIEQFF
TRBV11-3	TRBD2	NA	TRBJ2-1	TGTGCCAGCAGCTTAGGGCTTGGCGGGAGTTTCTACAATGAGCAGTTCTTC	CASSLGLGGSFYNEQFF
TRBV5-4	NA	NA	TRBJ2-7	TGTGCCAGCAGCGCCGACAGCACCTTGGGCGAGCAGTACTTC	CASSADSTLGEQYF
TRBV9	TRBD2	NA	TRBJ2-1	TGTGCCAGCAGCGTAGGGCTAGCGGGAGTAAATGAGCAGTTCTTC	CASSVGLAGVNEQFF
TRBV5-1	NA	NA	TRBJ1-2	TGCGCCAGCAGCTTCGACCTCTATGGCTACACCTTC	CASSFDLYGYTF
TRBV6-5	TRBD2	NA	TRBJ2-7	TGTGCCAGCACCTTAGCGGGAGGGCCGAGCGAGCAGTACTTC	CASTLAGGPSEQYF
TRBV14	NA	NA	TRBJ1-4	TGTGCCAGCAGCCAAGGTGGACACGAAAAACTGTTTTTT	CASSQGGHEKLFF
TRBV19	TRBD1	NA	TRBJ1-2	TGTGCCACCACCGGACAGGGCCTCTGGGGCTACACCTTC	CATTGQGLWGYTF
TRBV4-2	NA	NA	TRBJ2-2	TGTGCCAGCAGCTTCAGAGTGGAGCCTACCGGGGAGCTGTTTTTT	CASSFRVEPTGELFF